The 10 T cell receptor beta chains below come from one sample, sequenced in a study of blood T cell repertoires in COVID-19. The assay was immunoSEQ multiplex PCR, and TCRdb's table has in-frame clones only and misses some. The sample includes roughly 180,000 clones, roughly 76% of them seen just once. Sequencing input: peripheral blood. The receptor set was obtained from a woman aged 45-65 years with active or convalescent COVID-19.

This rearrangement joins TRBV21-1 to TRBJ1-5. TRBV21-1 corresponds to a pseudogene. CDR3 size: 15 residues. The CDR3 region has the DNA TGTGCCAGCAGCCCCACGGCTGCGGGGCGGGGGGCCCAGCATTTT. Translation gives CASSPTAAGRGAQHF.

This chain uses TRBV21-1 with TRBJ2-7; TRBD1 reflects the table's D call only, with no check against the DNA. TRBV21-1 is listed as a pseudogene. This CDR3 has 18 amino acids. The CDR3 protein is CASSAGTGGNEDGYEQYF. CDR3 in DNA: TGTGCCAGCAGCGCCGGGACAGGGGGTAATGAAGATGGCTACGAGCAGTACTTC.

This clone was seen a few times. V and J are TRBV7-9 and TRBJ1-6, with 7 bases matching TRBD1. The V gene's germline CDR1 is SEHNR and CDR2 FQNEAQ (reference sequence). Trimming cost V 5 bases and J 8 bases; bases outside gene matches: 9. The CDR3 runs to 15 residues. This chain's CDR3 is CASSPLTGSDSPLHF. The CDR3 DNA follows: TGTGCCAGCAGCCCGCTGACAGGGTCGGATTCACCCCTCCACTTT.

The V and J genes are TRBV28 and TRBJ2-1; D is possibly TRBD2 (5 bases). Looked up from germline, CDR1 is MDHEN and CDR2 is SYDVKM. The V gene lost 6 bases and the J gene lost 4 bases, with 16 bases spanning the gap. This CDR3 has 15 amino acids. The CDR3 protein is CASSLPFREYNEQFF. In nucleotides, the CDR3 is TGTGCCAGCAGCTTGCCGTTCCGGGAATACAATGAGCAGTTCTTC.

This clone was detected once. The chain recombines TRBV28 with TRBJ1-5; tentative D call: TRBD1 (6 bases). The CDR3 loop spans 15 amino acids. Germline V CDR1 and CDR2: MDHEN, SYDVKM. Trimming took off 6 bases at V and 6 bases at J, with 18 bases between the two ends. The CDR3 DNA is TGTGCCAGCAGAACCTCAACAGGGTTCGGTCAGCCCCAGCATTTT. Encoded protein: CASRTSTGFGQPQHF.

This clone was observed a few times. The chain is built from TRBV19 and TRBJ1-1; 8 nucleotides match TRBD1. V lost 5 bases to trimming and J lost 3 bases; unmatched junction nucleotides: 8. The CDR3 sequence is 15 residues long. CDR1 LNHDA and CDR2 SQIVND come from the germline V gene (reference sequence). CDR3 DNA: TGTGCCAGTAGTTTGCTCAGGGGGCGGGACACTGAAGCTTTCTTT. This gives the protein CASSLLRGRDTEAFF.

The J gene is TRBJ1-1, the V gene TRBV9, with D possibly matching TRBD1 (5 bases). This CDR3 comprises 16 residues. Germline V gives CDR1 SGDLS, CDR2 YYNGEE. Trimming removed 4 bases at V and 6 bases at J, with 22 bases between. The CDR3 region is CASSPLRVPTPSEAFF. CDR3 sequence (DNA): TGTGCCAGCAGCCCCCTCAGGGTCCCAACCCCCTCTGAAGCTTTCTTT.

This chain uses TRBV7-6 with TRBJ2-1; TRBD2 agrees at 9 bases. V lost 1 base, J lost 5 bases, and 3 bases stayed unmatched. The germline gives CDR1 SGHVS, CDR2 FNYEAQ. This CDR3 comprises 15 residues. DNA of the CDR3: TGTGCCAGCAGCTTAGGGACTAGCGACCACAATGAGCAGTTCTTC. As protein: CASSLGTSDHNEQFF.

This clone was recorded only once. At the DNA level, this CDR3 is encoded by other sequences in the same sample as well. The chain has TRBV18 and TRBJ1-1; no definite D call. The V end was cut by 0 bases, the J end by 0 bases, with 5 bases between. Germline V gene data show CDR1 as KGHSH and CDR2 as LQKENI. This CDR3 contains 14 residues. The CDR3 protein is CASSPPSVNTEAFF. In nucleotides, the CDR3 is TGTGCCAGCTCACCACCGTCAGTGAACACTGAAGCTTTCTTT.

The chain couples TRBV30 to TRBJ1-3, with 7 bases lining up with TRBD1. Germline V gene data show CDR1 as GTSNPN and CDR2 as SVGIG (reference sequence). V dropped 3 bases and J dropped 4; count of bases not matched to a gene: 3. The CDR3 is 13 residues long. This chain's CDR3 is CAWRPGQGNTIYF. CDR3 bases: TGTGCCTGGAGACCGGGACAGGGAAACACCATATATTTT.